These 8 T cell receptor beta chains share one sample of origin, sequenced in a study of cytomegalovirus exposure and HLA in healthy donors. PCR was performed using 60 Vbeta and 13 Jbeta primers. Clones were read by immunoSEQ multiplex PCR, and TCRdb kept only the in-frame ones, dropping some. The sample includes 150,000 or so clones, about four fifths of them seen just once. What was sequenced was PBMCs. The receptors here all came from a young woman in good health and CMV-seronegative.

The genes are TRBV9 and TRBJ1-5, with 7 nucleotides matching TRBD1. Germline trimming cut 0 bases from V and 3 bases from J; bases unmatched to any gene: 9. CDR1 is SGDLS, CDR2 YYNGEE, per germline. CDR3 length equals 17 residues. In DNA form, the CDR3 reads TGTGCCAGCAGCGTAGGCTTGGCAGGGGGTGACAATCAGCCCCAGCATTTT. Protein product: CASSVGLAGGDNQPQHF.

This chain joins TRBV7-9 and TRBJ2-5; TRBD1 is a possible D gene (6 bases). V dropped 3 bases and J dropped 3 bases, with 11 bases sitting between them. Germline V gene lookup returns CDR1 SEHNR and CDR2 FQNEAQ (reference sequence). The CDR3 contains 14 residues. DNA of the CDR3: TGTGCCAGCAGCTTGGACAGCTTAGAAGAGACCCAGTACTTC. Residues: CASSLDSLEETQYF. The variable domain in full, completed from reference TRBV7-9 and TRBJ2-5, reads DTGVSQNPRHKITKRGQNVTFRCDPISEHNRLYWYRQTLGQGPEFLTYFQNEAQLEKSRLLSDRFSAERPKGSFSTLEIQRTEQGDSAMYLCASSLDSLEETQYFGPGTRLLVL.

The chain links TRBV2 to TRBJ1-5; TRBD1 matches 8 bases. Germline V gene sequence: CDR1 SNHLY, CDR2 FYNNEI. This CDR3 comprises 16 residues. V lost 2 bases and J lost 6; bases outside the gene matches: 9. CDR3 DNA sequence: TGTGCCAGCAGTGAAATCGGTGGACAGGGAGGTCAGCCCCAGCATTTT. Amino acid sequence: CASSEIGGQGGQPQHF.

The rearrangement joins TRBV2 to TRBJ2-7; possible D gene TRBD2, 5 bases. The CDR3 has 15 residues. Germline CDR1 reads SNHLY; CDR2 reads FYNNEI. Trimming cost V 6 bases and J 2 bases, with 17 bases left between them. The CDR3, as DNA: TGTGCCAGCAGGACCTCCGGACTCCCTGCCTACGAGCAGTACTTC. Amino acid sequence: CASRTSGLPAYEQYF.

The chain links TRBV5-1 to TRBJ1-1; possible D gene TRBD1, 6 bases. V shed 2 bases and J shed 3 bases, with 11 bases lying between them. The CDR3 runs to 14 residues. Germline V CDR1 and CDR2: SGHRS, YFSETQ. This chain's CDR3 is CASSLDRRDTEAFF. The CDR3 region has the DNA TGCGCCAGCAGCTTAGACAGGCGGGACACTGAAGCTTTCTTT.

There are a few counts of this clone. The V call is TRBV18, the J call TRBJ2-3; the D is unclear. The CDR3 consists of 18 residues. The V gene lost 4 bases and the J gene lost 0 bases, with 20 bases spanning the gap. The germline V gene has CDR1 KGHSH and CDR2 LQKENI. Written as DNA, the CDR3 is TGTGCCAGCTCACAACACCCCCCAAGTATCGATAGCACAGATACGCAGTATTTT. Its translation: CASSQHPPSIDSTDTQYF. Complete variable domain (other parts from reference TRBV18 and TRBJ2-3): NAGVMQNPRHLVRRRGQEARLRCSPMKGHSHVYWYRQLPEEGLKFMVYLQKENIIDESGMPKERFSAEFPKEGPSILRIQQVVRGDSAAYFCASSQHPPSIDSTDTQYFGPGTRLTVL.

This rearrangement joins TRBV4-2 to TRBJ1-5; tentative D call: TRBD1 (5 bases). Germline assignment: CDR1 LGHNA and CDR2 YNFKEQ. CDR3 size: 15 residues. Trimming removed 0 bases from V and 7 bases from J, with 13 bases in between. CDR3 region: CASSQEEGKGQPQHF. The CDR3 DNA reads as TGTGCCAGCAGCCAAGAGGAGGGGAAAGGACAGCCCCAGCATTTT.

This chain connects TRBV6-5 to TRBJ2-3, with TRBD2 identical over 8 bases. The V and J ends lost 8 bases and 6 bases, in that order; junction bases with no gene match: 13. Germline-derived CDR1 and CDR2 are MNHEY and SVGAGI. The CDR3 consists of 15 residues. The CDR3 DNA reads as TGTGCCAGCGGGGCTAGCGGGCGGGTTTTGGATACGCAGTATTTT. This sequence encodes CASGASGRVLDTQYF.